Each of the 23 T cell receptor beta chains below was sequenced from the same sample in a study of T-cell reconstitution after alpha-beta-depleted transplantation in children. Construction of the TCRbeta library involved unique molecular identifiers. TCRdb re-analysed the PCR reads in MiXCR, keeping a single row per CDR3 protein. Found here are approximately 650,000 distinct CDR3 sequences, over 10% of them singletons; the top ten hold about 0.79%. The sample in question was PBMCs, obtained before TCRalphabeta/CD19-depleted stem cell transplant. The receptors come from a girl aged 2 to 9 with congenital amegakaryocytic thrombocytopenia, due to receive a stem cell transplant.

This clonotype was detected only a few times. The chain employs TRBV20-1 and TRBJ1-5, with 9 bases fitting TRBD1. Trimming at V came to 6 bases and at J to 0 bases, leaving 9 bases not matched to a gene. The CDR3 covers 16 residues. The germline CDR1 and CDR2 sequences are DFQATT and SNEGSKA (reference sequence). DNA for the CDR3: TGCAGTGCGCAACAGGGGGCGGGGGGTAGCAATCAGCCCCAGCATTTT. As protein: CSAQQGAGGSNQPQHF.

This clonotype was counted a few times. The rearrangement joins TRBV12-3 or TRBV12-4 to TRBJ2-2; D is perhaps TRBD1 (5 bases). Deletions cut 2 bases from V and 3 bases from J, with 19 bases between. The CDR3 consists of 18 residues. The CDR3 loop is CASSLPLRTTQDTGELFF. For the CDR3, the DNA is TGTGCCAGCAGTTTACCCTTAAGGACAACGCAGGACACCGGGGAGCTGTTTTTT.

This clonotype was recorded many times. For the CDR3, the DNA is TGCGCCAGCAGCTTGGGACACTCCCAAGAGACCCAGTACTTC. This codes for CASSLGHSQETQYF. The genes are TRBV5-1 and TRBJ2-5; D remains unclear. V dropped 0 bases and J dropped 1 base, with 7 bases sitting between them. From germline, CDR1 is SGHRS and CDR2 YFSETQ. CDR3 length: 14 amino acids.

This clonotype has a handful of counts. The gene calls are TRBV5-1 and TRBJ2-2, with TRBD2 as a possible D gene (5 bases). The CDR3 spans 15 residues. Deletions cut 0 bases from V and 1 base from J, with 7 bases between. Germline V gene lookup returns CDR1 SGHRS and CDR2 YFSETQ. CDR3 nucleotides: TGCGCCAGCAGCTTGGACAGCGGGAACACCGGGGAGCTGTTTTTT. Residues: CASSLDSGNTGELFF. Variable domain in full (rest from reference TRBV5-1 and TRBJ2-2): KAGVTQTPRYLIKTRGQQVTLSCSPISGHRSVSWYQQTPGQGLQFLFEYFSETQRNKGNFPGRFSGRQFSNSRSEMNVSTLELGDSALYLCASSLDSGNTGELFFGEGSRLTVL.

In its sample, this clonotype was seen a few times. J is TRBJ2-4 and V is TRBV11-2, with D hard to call. Per the germline V gene, CDR1 is SGHAT and CDR2 is FQNNGV. V was shortened by 0 bases and J by 11 bases, with 8 bases between the two germline ends. CDR3 length equals 12 residues. Here the CDR3 reads CASSLEPRVQYF. CDR3 DNA sequence: TGTGCCAGCAGCTTAGAGCCTAGGGTTCAGTACTTC.

The gene calls are TRBV5-1 and TRBJ2-7; 7 nucleotides match TRBD2. The germline V gene encodes CDR1 SGHRS and CDR2 YFSETQ. V gave up 1 base and J gave up 7 bases; unmatched junction bases: 11. There are 15 residues in the CDR3. CDR3 DNA: TGCGCCAGCAGCTTGACGGGCCTAGCGGATGTAGAGCAGTACTTC. This gives the protein CASSLTGLADVEQYF.

CDR3 DNA: TGTGCCATCAAGGCGGGACTGGGGGATACGCAGTATTTT. Translated, it gives CAIKAGLGDTQYF. This rearrangement joins TRBV10-3 to TRBJ2-3; D perhaps matches TRBD2 (6 bases). This CDR3 is built from 13 residues. Germline-derived CDR1 and CDR2 are ENHRY and SYGVKD. The V end was cut by 7 bases, the J end by 6 bases, with 14 bases between.

Details on this clonotype: Germline and junction disagree at one end, which may indicate a read error. The rearrangement joins TRBV12-3 or TRBV12-4 to TRBJ1-3, with D hard to call. The CDR3 has 14 amino acids. The CDR3 nucleotides read TGTGCCAGCAGTTTGTCTGACTCTGGAAACGCCATATATTTT. Translating gives CASSLSDSGNAIYF.

The J gene is TRBJ2-1, the V gene TRBV6-5; D perhaps matches TRBD2 (5 bases). Deletions cut 0 bases from V and 8 bases from J, with 17 bases between. Per germline, CDR1 MNHEY and CDR2 SVGAGI. This CDR3 is 16 amino acids long. The CDR3 DNA reads as TGTGCCAGCAGTTACTCGAACCGAGGGTACGCCGATGAGCAGTTCTTC. Protein product: CASSYSNRGYADEQFF.

This clonotype was counted at least ten times. The V call is TRBV20-1, the J call TRBJ1-6; D is possibly TRBD1 (6 bases). The CDR3 has 14 residues. Germline CDR1 reads DFQATT; CDR2 reads SNEGSKA (reference sequence). Trimming shortened V by 3 bases and J by 7 bases, and 13 bases separated the two germline ends. The CDR3 DNA reads TGCAGTGCTAGCGACGGGGGGCTGAATTCACCCCTCCACTTT. Its translation: CSASDGGLNSPLHF.

In this sample, this clonotype turned up many times. The V call is TRBV21-1, the J call TRBJ2-7; whether TRBD1, the table's D call, matches the DNA was not checked. TRBV21-1 has pseudogene status. This CDR3 has 15 amino acids. The CDR3 here is CASSKALDKTYEQYF. DNA for the CDR3: TGTGCCAGCAGCAAAGCCTTGGACAAGACCTACGAGCAGTACTTC.

The genes are TRBV6-5 and TRBJ1-5; D perhaps matches TRBD1 (6 bases). The CDR3 has 15 amino acids. V shed 4 bases and J shed 1 base, with 11 bases lying between them. Germline V gene data show CDR1 as MNHEY and CDR2 as SVGAGI. The CDR3 protein is CASSWQGQSNQPQHF. The CDR3 DNA sequence: TGTGCCAGCAGTTGGCAAGGACAGAGCAATCAGCCCCAGCATTTT.

The chain joins TRBV7-3 to TRBJ2-1; 13 bases line up with TRBD2. V dropped 4 bases and J dropped 6; count of bases not matched to a gene: 6. The CDR3 covers 16 residues. Germline V lookup: CDR1 SGHTA, CDR2 FQGTGA. The CDR3 DNA reads TGTGCCAGCAGCTCCCTGACTAGCGGGAGGTCCAATGAGCAGTTCTTC. Translated: CASSSLTSGRSNEQFF.

This clonotype has ten or more counts. The rearrangement links TRBV2 to TRBJ2-7; 10 bases are a match to TRBD2. With 6 bases clipped from V and 5 bases from J, the junction kept 1 base outside the gene matches. The germline V gene encodes CDR1 SNHLY and CDR2 FYNNEI. This CDR3 comprises 12 residues. The CDR3: CASRLAGDEQYF. The CDR3 nucleotides read TGTGCCAGCAGGCTAGCGGGAGACGAGCAGTACTTC.

This clonotype was picked up one time. The J gene is TRBJ2-1, the V gene TRBV3-1; no reliable D call. Trimming removed 1 base at V and 0 bases at J, with 7 bases between. Germline V lookup: CDR1 LGHDT, CDR2 YNNKEL (reference sequence). The CDR3 length is 15 residues. This chain's CDR3 is CASSQGSNSYNEQFF. The CDR3 nucleotides read TGTGCCAGCAGCCAAGGGAGCAACTCCTACAATGAGCAGTTCTTC.

This clonotype has at least ten counts. V gene TRBV11-2 combines with J gene TRBJ1-4; D uncertain. The V and J ends lost 4 bases and 8 bases respectively, with 14 bases between them. CDR3 size: 14 residues. In germline, CDR1 is SGHAT, CDR2 FQNNGV. As DNA, the CDR3 is TGTGCCAGCAGCTATGGACCTAACGGCGAAAAACTGTTTTTT. It translates to CASSYGPNGEKLFF.

This clonotype was found a few times. The chain is built from TRBV5-1 and TRBJ2-2; no clear D gene. CDR1 is SGHRS, CDR2 YFSETQ, per germline. This CDR3 region has 11 residues. The germline V and J ends were trimmed by 7 bases and 4 bases, with 5 bases remaining between them. DNA of the CDR3: TGCGCCAGCGGGATCACCGGGGAGCTGTTTTTT. Residues: CASGITGELFF.

The chain employs TRBV12-3 or TRBV12-4 and TRBJ2-1, with D perhaps TRBD2 (6 bases). Trimming stripped 5 bases from V and 0 bases from J, with 11 bases between. There are 15 residues in the CDR3. The CDR3 loop reads CASSRSGVSYNEQFF. DNA for the CDR3: TGTGCCAGCAGTCGCTCGGGAGTCTCCTACAATGAGCAGTTCTTC.

This clonotype turned up a few times. The gene calls are TRBV5-1 and TRBJ2-1; 13 bases line up with TRBD2. The V gene end was trimmed by 3 bases and the J gene end by 7 bases; junction bases not matched to a gene: 10. Germline V gene lookup returns CDR1 SGHRS and CDR2 YFSETQ. CDR3 size: 17 residues. CDR3 DNA sequence: TGCGCCAGCAGCTCCTTACTAGCGGGAGGGCCTTTGAATGAGCAGTTCTTC. Its protein product is CASSSLLAGGPLNEQFF.

In its sample, this clonotype was seen many times. This chain connects TRBV29-1 to TRBJ1-1, with D unclear. This CDR3 has 13 residues. Trimming removed 0 bases from V and 1 base from J, with 6 bases in between. Germline lookup yields CDR1 SQVTM and CDR2 ANQGSEA. The CDR3 sequence: CSVEETWNTEAFF. The DNA of the CDR3 is TGCAGCGTTGAAGAGACCTGGAACACTGAAGCTTTCTTT.

This clonotype appeared many times. The rearrangement joins TRBV7-9 to TRBJ2-3; D remains unclear. CDR3 length: 14 amino acids. V lost 4 bases to trimming and J lost 0 bases, with 8 bases between them. Looked up from germline, CDR1 is SEHNR and CDR2 is FQNEAQ (reference sequence). The CDR3, as DNA: TGTGCCAGCAGCTACGGCTCGAGCACAGATACGCAGTATTTT. This codes for CASSYGSSTDTQYF.

In this sample, this clonotype turned up many times. CDR3 sequence (DNA): TGCGCCAGCAGCTTGGTAGCGGGAGGGCCGGGCAATGAGCAGTTCTTC. It specifies CASSLVAGGPGNEQFF. The chain employs TRBV5-1 and TRBJ2-1, with 11 positions matching TRBD2. CDR3 length equals 16 residues. Germline trimming cut 0 bases from V and 6 bases from J; bases unmatched to any gene: 5. Germline V lookup: CDR1 SGHRS, CDR2 YFSETQ.

The V gene is TRBV12-3 or TRBV12-4, the J gene TRBJ1-6; D remains unclear. V dropped 6 bases and J dropped 10 bases, with 10 bases sitting between them. The CDR3 has 12 residues. The CDR3 here is CASRGGLSPLHF. The DNA of the CDR3 is TGTGCCAGCAGGGGAGGGTTGTCACCCCTCCACTTT.